Below, 20 T cell receptor beta chains from the same sample are listed, as sequenced in a study of regulatory T cells in long-lasting Graves disease. Noted time point: newly diagnosed GD, antithyroid drugs for less than 3 months. Extracted PBMC RNA gave rise to the TCR library. Investigators prepared the TCR beta libraries by applying iRepertoire HTBI primers and Arm-PCR of CDR3 regions. TCRdb redid the calling of the multiplex PCR reads with MiXCR, one entry per CDR3 protein. The table includes approximately 310,000 distinct CDR3 sequences, approximately 20% detected once. Sequenced material: peripheral blood mononuclear cells (PBMCs), taken at new diagnosis, from a patient treated with antithyroid drugs. These receptors came from a female donor with Graves disease.

The table lists this clonotype with many counts. The chain recombines TRBV6-2 or TRBV6-3 with TRBJ2-4, with 8 bases identical to TRBD1. The CDR3 runs 16 residues. Germline V CDR1 and CDR2: MNHEY, SVGEGT. J gave up 8 bases and V 11 bases, and 20 bases lay outside the gene matches. CDR3 sequence: CAANGQGGPHLDIQYF. CDR3 DNA: TGTGCCGCAAATGGACAGGGAGGTCCCCATTTGGACATTCAGTACTTC.

This chain links TRBV11-3 with TRBJ2-7; D is unclear. CDR3 length: 15 residues. V was clipped by 5 bases and J by 4 bases, with 18 bases between them. CDR1 is SGHNT and CDR2 is YENEEA in the germline V gene. CDR3 region: CASSPSQATNYEQYF. The CDR3 DNA reads TGTGCCAGCAGCCCTAGTCAGGCAACAAATTACGAGCAGTACTTC.

This clonotype was detected ten times or more. The chain has TRBV9 and TRBJ2-7; tentatively, D is TRBD2 (5 bases). CDR3 length: 14 residues. V was clipped by 0 bases and J by 4 bases, with 11 bases between them. The germline gives CDR1 SGDLS, CDR2 YYNGEE. CDR3 in DNA: TGTGCCAGCAGCGTAGCGACGGGATCTTACGAGCAGTACTTC. This gives the protein CASSVATGSYEQYF.

Notes on this clonotype: The junction does not match germline at one end; this may be a read error. The CDR3 DNA reads as TGCGCCAGCAGCCGCGGGAGGTCCAATGAGCAGTTCTTC. It yields the protein CASSRGRSNEQFF. The J gene is TRBJ2-1, the V gene TRBV11-3; 8 bases are a match to TRBD2. Germline CDR1 reads SGHNT; CDR2 reads YENEEA. This CDR3 spans 13 amino acids.

At least ten counts were recorded for this clonotype. The gene calls are TRBV19 and TRBJ2-4, with D perhaps TRBD1 (6 bases). V was pared by 9 bases and J by 2 bases, with 11 bases between. This CDR3 region has 13 residues. CDR1 is LNHDA and CDR2 is SQIVND in the germline V gene (reference sequence). The CDR3 sequence is CASKQGSKNIQYF. CDR3 nucleotide sequence: TGTGCCAGCAAACAGGGTTCCAAAAACATTCAGTACTTC.

Details on this clonotype: Given a much more abundant clone one base away, this may be a read error. This chain uses TRBV19 with TRBJ2-5, with 16 bases aligning to TRBD2. The CDR3 is made up of 18 amino acids. CDR1 is LNHDA and CDR2 is SQIVND in the germline V gene (reference sequence). CDR3 sequence (DNA): TGTGCCAGTAGTGAGGGACTAGCGGGAGGGACCTTCCAAGGGACCCAGTACTTC. This sequence encodes CASSEGLAGGTFQGTQYF. Based on the CDR3 plus reference TRBV19 and TRBJ2-5, the full variable domain is DGGITQSPKYLFRKEGQNVTLSCEQNLNHDAMYWYRQDPGQGLRLIYYSQIVNDFQKGDIAEGYSVSREKKESFPLTVTSAQKNPTAFYLCASSEGLAGGTFQGTQYFGPGTRLLVL.

This chain links TRBV6-9 with TRBJ1-4, with a weak D call TRBD1 (5 bases). The CDR3 length is 14 residues. In germline, CDR1 is MNHGY, CDR2 SVAAGI. The V end was cut by 6 bases, the J end by 3 bases, with 11 bases between. As DNA, the CDR3 is TGTGCCAGCAGCTATCGGGGACCTAATGAAAAACTGTTTTTT. Amino acids: CASSYRGPNEKLFF.

This clonotype was found many times. CDR3 nucleotide sequence: TGTGCTAGTGGTTCCCGTAACGTTTACGAGCAGTACTTC. Encoded protein: CASGSRNVYEQYF. This chain uses TRBV12-5 with TRBJ2-7; D is uncertain. This CDR3 is built from 13 residues. CDR1 is LGHNT and CDR2 is FRNRAP in the germline V gene. V was cut by 4 bases and J by 4 bases, with 11 bases left in between.

This clonotype showed up just a few times. The chain has TRBV20-1 and TRBJ1-5; 9 nucleotides agree with TRBD1. The CDR3 consists of 14 residues. Germline CDR1 reads DFQATT; CDR2 reads SNEGSKA (reference sequence). After removal of 3 bases from V and 6 bases from J, the junction contained 6 bases not matched to a gene. CDR3: CSARATGGSQPQHF. CDR3 coding DNA: TGCAGTGCTAGGGCAACAGGGGGCAGTCAGCCCCAGCATTTT.

This clonotype was counted ten times or more. This chain connects TRBV30 to TRBJ1-3; D gene uncertain. V gave up 1 base and J gave up 0 bases, with 4 bases separating them. CDR3 length: 13 amino acids. The V gene's germline CDR1 is GTSNPN and CDR2 SVGIG (reference sequence). CDR3 sequence reads: CAWSAFSGNTIYF. The CDR3 bases are TGTGCCTGGAGTGCCTTCTCTGGAAACACCATATATTTT.

This clonotype was recorded many times. The V gene is TRBV28, the J gene TRBJ1-2; D is undetermined. V was trimmed by 3 bases and J by 1 base, leaving 12 bases between them. The germline V gene has CDR1 MDHEN and CDR2 SYDVKM. The CDR3 length is 15 residues. The CDR3, as DNA: TGTGCCAGCAGTTTTCCCCGTCCCAGTAACTATGGCTACACCTTC. As protein: CASSFPRPSNYGYTF.

The sample holds a few counts of this clonotype. The chain has TRBV18 and TRBJ2-2, with D unclear. CDR1 KGHSH and CDR2 LQKENI come from the germline V gene. CDR3 size: 14 residues. V was shortened by 2 bases and J by 5 bases, with 9 bases between the two germline ends. Written as DNA, the CDR3 is TGTGCCAGCTCACCATCATTAGGTACCGGGGAGCTGTTTTTT. Translated, it gives CASSPSLGTGELFF.

In this sample, this clonotype turned up many times. This chain joins TRBV10-1 and TRBJ2-3; 12 bases agree with TRBD2. The CDR3 is 15 amino acids. Germline CDR1 and CDR2: WNHNN and SYGVQD (reference sequence). V shed 4 bases and J 5 bases; nucleotides not matched to a gene: 4. CDR3 residues: CASSVTSGSRDTQYF. CDR3 DNA sequence: TGCGCCAGCAGTGTGACTAGCGGGAGTAGAGATACGCAGTATTTT.

This clonotype was seen a few times. With a much larger clone just one base away, this may be a read error. V and J are TRBV2 and TRBJ2-2, with TRBD1 matching 9 bases. The CDR3 is 15 residues long. CDR1 SNHLY and CDR2 FYNNEI come from the germline V gene. In nucleotides, the CDR3 is TGTGCCAGCGAAACCCGGGACAGGGTCGTAAGGGAGCCGTTTTTT. Translation: CASETRDRVVREPFF.

This clonotype was found many times. The chain has TRBV28 and TRBJ1-2, with 7 bases aligning to TRBD1. V trimming: 6 bases; J trimming: 1 base; junction bases outside the gene matches: 2. The germline V gene encodes CDR1 MDHEN and CDR2 SYDVKM. This CDR3 region has 13 residues. The CDR3 loop reads CASRRDSNYGYTF. CDR3 nucleotides: TGTGCCAGCAGGCGGGACAGTAACTATGGCTACACCTTC.

The table lists this clonotype with many counts. This chain links TRBV18 with TRBJ2-3, with D perhaps matching TRBD1 (5 bases). The CDR3 is 16 amino acids. CDR1 and CDR2 (germline): KGHSH, LQKENI. The V gene lost 0 bases and the J gene lost 4 bases, with 14 bases spanning the gap. CDR3 sequence: CASSPPARVDPDTQYF. CDR3 DNA: TGTGCCAGCTCACCACCGGCCAGGGTGGACCCAGATACGCAGTATTTT.

This clonotype was seen only a few times. The chain's CDR3 is CASSLARLVTGELFF. CDR3 in DNA: TGTGCCAGCAGCTTAGCGCGTCTCGTCACCGGGGAGCTGTTTTTT. This sequence joins TRBV11-1 and TRBJ2-2; D is ambiguous. The CDR3 contains 15 residues. V lost 0 bases, J lost 4 bases, and 9 bases lay in between. The germline CDR1 and CDR2 sequences are SGHAT and FQDESV (reference sequence).

This clonotype was detected many times. The chain recombines TRBV5-1 with TRBJ2-7; the match to TRBD1 covers 7 bases. Trimming took 4 bases from V and 5 from J; bases not matched to a gene: 3. CDR3 length: 12 amino acids. Germline CDR1 reads SGHRS; CDR2 reads YFSETQ. The CDR3 nucleotides are TGCGCCAGCAGCAAGGGGACAGACGAGCAGTACTTC. Translating it yields CASSKGTDEQYF. Using reference TRBV5-1 and TRBJ2-7 for the parts outside the CDR3, the full variable domain is KAGVTQTPRYLIKTRGQQVTLSCSPISGHRSVSWYQQTPGQGLQFLFEYFSETQRNKGNFPGRFSGRQFSNSRSEMNVSTLELGDSALYLCASSKGTDEQYFGPGTRLTVT.

V usage is TRBV12-3 or TRBV12-4 and J usage is TRBJ2-2, with TRBD2 matching over 8 bases. The V and J ends lost 5 bases and 2 bases, in that order; junction bases with no gene match: 7. The CDR3 covers 16 residues. CDR3 nucleotides: TGTGCCAGCAGTCCAGAACTAGCGGTAAACACCGGGGAGCTGTTTTTT. It specifies CASSPELAVNTGELFF.

Turning to this clonotype: Mismatch with germline at one junction end may stem from a read error. V gene TRBV7-2 combines with J gene TRBJ1-3; no clear D. The CDR3 consists of 15 residues. The germline V gene encodes CDR1 SGHTA and CDR2 FQGNSA. CDR3 sequence reads: CASSILSYFGNAIYF. The CDR3 nucleotides are TGTGCCAGCAGCATACTCTCCTACTTCGGAAACGCCATATATTTT.